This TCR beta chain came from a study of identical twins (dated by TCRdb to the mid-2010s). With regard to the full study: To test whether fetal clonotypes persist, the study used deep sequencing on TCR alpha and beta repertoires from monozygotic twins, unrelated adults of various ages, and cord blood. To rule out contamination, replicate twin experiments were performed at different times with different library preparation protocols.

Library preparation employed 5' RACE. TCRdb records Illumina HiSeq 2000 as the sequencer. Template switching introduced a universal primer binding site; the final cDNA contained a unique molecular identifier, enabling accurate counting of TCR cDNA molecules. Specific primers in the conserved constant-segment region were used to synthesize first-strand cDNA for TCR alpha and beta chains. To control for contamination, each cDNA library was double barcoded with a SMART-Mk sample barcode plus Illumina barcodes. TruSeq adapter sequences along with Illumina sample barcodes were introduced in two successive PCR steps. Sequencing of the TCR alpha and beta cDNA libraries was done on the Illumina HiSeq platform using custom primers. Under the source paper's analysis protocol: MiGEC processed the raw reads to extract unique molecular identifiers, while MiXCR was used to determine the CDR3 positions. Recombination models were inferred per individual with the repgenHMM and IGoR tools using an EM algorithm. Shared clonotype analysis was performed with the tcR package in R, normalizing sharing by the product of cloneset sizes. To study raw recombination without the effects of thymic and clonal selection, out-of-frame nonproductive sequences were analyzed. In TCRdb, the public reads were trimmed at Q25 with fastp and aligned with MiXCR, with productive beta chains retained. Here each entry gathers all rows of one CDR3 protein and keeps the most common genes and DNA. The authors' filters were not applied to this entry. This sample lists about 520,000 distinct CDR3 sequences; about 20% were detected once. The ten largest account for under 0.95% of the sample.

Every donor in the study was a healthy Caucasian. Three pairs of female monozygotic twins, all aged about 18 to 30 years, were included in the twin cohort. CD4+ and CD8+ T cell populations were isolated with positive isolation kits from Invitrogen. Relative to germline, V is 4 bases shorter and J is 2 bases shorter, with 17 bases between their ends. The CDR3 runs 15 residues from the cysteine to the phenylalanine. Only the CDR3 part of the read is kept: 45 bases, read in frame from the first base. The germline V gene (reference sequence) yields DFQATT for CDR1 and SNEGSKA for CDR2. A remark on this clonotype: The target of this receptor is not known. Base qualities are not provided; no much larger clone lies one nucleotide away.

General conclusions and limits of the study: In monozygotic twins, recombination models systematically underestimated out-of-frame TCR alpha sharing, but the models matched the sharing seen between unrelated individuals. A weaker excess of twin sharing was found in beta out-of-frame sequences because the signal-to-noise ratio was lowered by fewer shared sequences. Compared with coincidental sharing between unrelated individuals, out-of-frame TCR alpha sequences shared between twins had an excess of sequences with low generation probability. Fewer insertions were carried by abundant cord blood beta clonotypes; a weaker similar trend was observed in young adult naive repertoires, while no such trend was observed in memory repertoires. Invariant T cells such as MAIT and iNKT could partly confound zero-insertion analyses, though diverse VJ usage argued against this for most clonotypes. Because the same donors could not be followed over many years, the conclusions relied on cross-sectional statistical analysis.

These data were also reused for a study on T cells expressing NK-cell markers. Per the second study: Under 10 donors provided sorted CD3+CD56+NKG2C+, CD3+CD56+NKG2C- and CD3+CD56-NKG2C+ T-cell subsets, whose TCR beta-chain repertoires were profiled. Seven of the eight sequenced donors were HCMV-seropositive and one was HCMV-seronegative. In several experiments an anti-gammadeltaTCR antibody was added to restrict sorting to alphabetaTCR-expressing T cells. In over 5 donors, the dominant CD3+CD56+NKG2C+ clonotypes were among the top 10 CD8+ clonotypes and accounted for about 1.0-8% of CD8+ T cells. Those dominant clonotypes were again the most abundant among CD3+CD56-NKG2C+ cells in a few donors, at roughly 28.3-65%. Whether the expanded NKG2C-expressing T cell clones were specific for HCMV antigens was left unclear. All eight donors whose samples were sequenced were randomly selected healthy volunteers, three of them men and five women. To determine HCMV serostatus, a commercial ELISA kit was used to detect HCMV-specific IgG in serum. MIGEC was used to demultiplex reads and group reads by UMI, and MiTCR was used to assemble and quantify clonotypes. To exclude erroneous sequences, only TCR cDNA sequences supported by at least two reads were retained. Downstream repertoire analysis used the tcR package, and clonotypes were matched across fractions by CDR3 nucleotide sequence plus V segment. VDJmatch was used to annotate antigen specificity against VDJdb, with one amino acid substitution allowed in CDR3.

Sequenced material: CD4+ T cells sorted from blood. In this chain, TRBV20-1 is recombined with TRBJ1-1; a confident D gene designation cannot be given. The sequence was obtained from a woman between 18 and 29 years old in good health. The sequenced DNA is TGCAGTGCTATGGATCCGGTCAGGAGAAACACTGAAGCTTTCTTT. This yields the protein CSAMDPVRRNTEAFF.